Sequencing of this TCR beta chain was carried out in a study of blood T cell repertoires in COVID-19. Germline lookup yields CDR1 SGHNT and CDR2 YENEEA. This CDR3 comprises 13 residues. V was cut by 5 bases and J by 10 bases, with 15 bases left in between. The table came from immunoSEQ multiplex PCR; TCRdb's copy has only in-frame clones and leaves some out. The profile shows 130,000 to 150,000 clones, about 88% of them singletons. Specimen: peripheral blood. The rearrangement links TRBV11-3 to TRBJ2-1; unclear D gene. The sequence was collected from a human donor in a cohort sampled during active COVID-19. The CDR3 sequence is CASSPDTGSEQFF. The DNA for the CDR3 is TGTGCCAGCAGCCCTGATACCGGTAGCGAGCAGTTCTTC. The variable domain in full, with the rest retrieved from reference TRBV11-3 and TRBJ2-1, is EAGVVQSPRYKIIEKKQPVAFWCNPISGHNTLYWYLQNLGQGPELLIRYENEEAVDDSQLPKDRFSAERLKGVDSTLKIQPAELGDSAVYLCASSPDTGSEQFFGPGTRLTVL.